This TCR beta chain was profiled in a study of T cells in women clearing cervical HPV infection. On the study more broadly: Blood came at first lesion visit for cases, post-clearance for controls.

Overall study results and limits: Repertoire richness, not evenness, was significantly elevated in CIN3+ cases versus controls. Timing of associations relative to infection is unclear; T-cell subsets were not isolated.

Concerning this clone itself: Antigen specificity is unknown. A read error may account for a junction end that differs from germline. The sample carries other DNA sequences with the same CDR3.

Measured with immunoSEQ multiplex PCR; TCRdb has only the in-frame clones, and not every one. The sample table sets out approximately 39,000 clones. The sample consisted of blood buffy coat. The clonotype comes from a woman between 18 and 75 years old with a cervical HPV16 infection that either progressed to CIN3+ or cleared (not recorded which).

The sequenced part of the CDR3 DNA is TGCGCCAGCAGCTTGTTCGGGTGGGTCGCAGGGTCTACTGGAAACACA. Its protein product is CASSLFGWVAGSTGNT. In full, the CDR3 reads CASSLFGWVAGSTGNTIYF. V gene TRBV5-1 combines with J gene TRBJ1-3; D may be TRBD1 (5 bases). The read terminates 3 residues ahead of where the CDR3 ends, so the germline J gene completes it. Germline CDR1 and CDR2: SGHRS and YFSETQ. This CDR3 is built from 19 residues. Full variable domain (missing parts from reference TRBV5-1 and TRBJ1-3): KAGVTQTPRYLIKTRGQQVTLSCSPISGHRSVSWYQQTPGQGLQFLFEYFSETQRNKGNFPGRFSGRQFSNSRSEMNVSTLELGDSALYLCASSLFGWVAGSTGNTIYFGEGSWLTVV.